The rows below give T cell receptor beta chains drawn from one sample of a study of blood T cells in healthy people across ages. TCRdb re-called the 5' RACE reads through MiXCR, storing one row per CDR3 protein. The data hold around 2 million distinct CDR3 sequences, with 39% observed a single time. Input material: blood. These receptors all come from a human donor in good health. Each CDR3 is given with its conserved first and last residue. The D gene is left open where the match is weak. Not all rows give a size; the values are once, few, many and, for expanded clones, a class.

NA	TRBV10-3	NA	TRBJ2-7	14	TGTGCCATCAGGGGGGACAAAGAGGGGGACGAGCAGTACTTC	CAIRGDKEGDEQYF
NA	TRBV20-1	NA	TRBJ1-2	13	TGCAGTGCTAGAGATCCAGGGAACGATGGCTACACCTTC	CSARDPGNDGYTF
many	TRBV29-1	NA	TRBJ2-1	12	TGCAGCGCCCTGAGGGGGTACGATGAGCAGTTCTTC	CSALRGYDEQFF
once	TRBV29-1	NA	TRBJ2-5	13	TGCAGCGTTTACAGGGGAGGGCCGGAGACCCAGTACTTC	CSVYRGGPETQYF
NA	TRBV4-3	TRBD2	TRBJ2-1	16	TGCGCCAGCAGCCAAATACTAGCGGGGGGCTACAATGAGCAGTTCTTC	CASSQILAGGYNEQFF
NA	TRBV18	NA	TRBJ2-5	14	TGTGCCAGCTCACCGGTGCAGGTACAAGAGACCCAGTACTTC	CASSPVQVQETQYF
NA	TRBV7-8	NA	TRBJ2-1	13	TGTGCCAGCTTGAAAGGGATTATCGATGGGCAGTTCTTC	CASLKGIIDGQFF
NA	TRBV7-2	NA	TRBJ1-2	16	TGTGCCAGCAGCTTACGCCCGCGGGGGCAGGGCTATGGCTACACCTTC	CASSLRPRGQGYGYTF
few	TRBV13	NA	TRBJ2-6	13	TGTGCCAGCAGCAGTACCGAGGCCAACGTCCTGACTTTC	CASSSTEANVLTF
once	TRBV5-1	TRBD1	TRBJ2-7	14	TGCGCCGGCAGCTTGGGACAGGGCGTAGAGGAGCAGTACTTC	CAGSLGQGVEEQYF
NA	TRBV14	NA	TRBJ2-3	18	TGTGCCAGCAGCCAAGACGTGAGTTTGGGACTGACCTCGGATACGCAGTATTTT	CASSQDVSLGLTSDTQYF
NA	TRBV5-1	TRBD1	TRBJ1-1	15	TGCGCCAGCAGCTTGGTGGGACAGGGGAATCCTGAAGCTTTCTTT	CASSLVGQGNPEAFF
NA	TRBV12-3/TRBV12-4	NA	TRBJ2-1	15	TGTGCCAGCAGCCGAGGGGTAATGCCCTACAATGAGCAGTTCTTC	CASSRGVMPYNEQFF
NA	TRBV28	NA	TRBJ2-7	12	TGTGCCAGCGGAACAGGTACCTACGAGCAGTACTTC	CASGTGTYEQYF
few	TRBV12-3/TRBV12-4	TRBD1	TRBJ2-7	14	TGTGCCAGCAGACCGGGACAGTCGTGGCACGAGCAGTACTTC	CASRPGQSWHEQYF
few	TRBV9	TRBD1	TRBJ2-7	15	TGTGCCAGCAGCTCGCCCGGGACAGGGTTCAACGAGCAGTACTTC	CASSSPGTGFNEQYF
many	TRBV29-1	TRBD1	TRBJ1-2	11	TGCAGCGCAGACAGGGGGGGTAGCTACACCTTC	CSADRGGSYTF
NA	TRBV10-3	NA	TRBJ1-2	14	TGTGCCATCAGTGACAATTGGGCTAACTATGGCTACACCTTC	CAISDNWANYGYTF
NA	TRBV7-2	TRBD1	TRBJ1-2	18	TGTGCCAGCAGCTTACAGAGATGGCGGGACAGCGCGATTTATGGCTACACCTTC	CASSLQRWRDSAIYGYTF
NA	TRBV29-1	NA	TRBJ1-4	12	TGCAGCGTTGACGAGGGGGATGAAAAACTGTTTTTT	CSVDEGDEKLFF
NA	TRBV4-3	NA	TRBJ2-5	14	TGCGCCAGCAGCCAAAATCCCCCCGGGGAGACCCAGTACTTC	CASSQNPPGETQYF
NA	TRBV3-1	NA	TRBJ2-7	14	TGTGCCAGCCAAGGGAGGAGGAGCTCCTACGAGCAGTACTTC	CASQGRRSSYEQYF
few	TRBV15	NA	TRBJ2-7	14	TGTGCCACCAGCAGAGATCAAAACGGGGTCGAGCAGTACTTC	CATSRDQNGVEQYF
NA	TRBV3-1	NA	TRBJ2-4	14	TGTGCCAGCAGCCAAGGGGGGCCCCTTGGAGAGCAGTACTTC	CASSQGGPLGEQYF
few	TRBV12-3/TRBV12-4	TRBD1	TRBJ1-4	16	TGTGCCAGCAGTTTTGACAGGGGGTTGACTAATGAAAAACTGTTTTTT	CASSFDRGLTNEKLFF
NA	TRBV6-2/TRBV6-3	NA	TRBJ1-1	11	TGTGCCGGCAGTGGGTTCACTGAAGCTTTCTTT	CAGSGFTEAFF
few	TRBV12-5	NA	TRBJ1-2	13	TGTGCTAGTGGTTCGTCTCCGAGGGGAGGCTACACCTTC	CASGSSPRGGYTF
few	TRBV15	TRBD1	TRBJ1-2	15	TGTGCCACCAGCAGAGTTATTCAGGGGGAAAATGGCTACACCTTC	CATSRVIQGENGYTF
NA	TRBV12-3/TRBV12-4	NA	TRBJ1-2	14	TGTGCCAGCAGGTTGGCAGCCCGGCCCTATGGCTACACCTTC	CASRLAARPYGYTF
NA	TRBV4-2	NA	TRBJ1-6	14	TGTGCCAGCAGCCAAGTCGACAGCAATTCACCCCTCCACTTT	CASSQVDSNSPLHF
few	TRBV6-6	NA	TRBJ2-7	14	TGTGCCAGCTCACCCCCACTGGACCCCTACGAGCAGTACTTC	CASSPPLDPYEQYF
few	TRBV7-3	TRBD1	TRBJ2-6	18	TGTGCCAGCAGTCCCCAGGGGGCAAGTCTGGCTGGGGCCAACGTCCTGACTTTC	CASSPQGASLAGANVLTF
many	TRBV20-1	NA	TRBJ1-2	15	TGCAGTGCTCAATCCCCAGGGGAAAGGAACTATGGCTACACCTTC	CSAQSPGERNYGYTF
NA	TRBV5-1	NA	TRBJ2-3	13	TGCGCCAGCAGCTTGCCTTCCGGGGATACGCAGTATTTT	CASSLPSGDTQYF
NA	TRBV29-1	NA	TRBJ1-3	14	TGCAGCGTTGAACCACAGATTTCTGGAAACACCATATATTTT	CSVEPQISGNTIYF
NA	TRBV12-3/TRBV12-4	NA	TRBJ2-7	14	TGTGCCAGCATCCCCGACGGGGTGGAGGACGAGCAGTACTTC	CASIPDGVEDEQYF
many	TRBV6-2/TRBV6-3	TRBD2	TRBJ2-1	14	TGTGCCAGCAGCAGACTAGCGGGGGTTCATGAGCAGTTCTTC	CASSRLAGVHEQFF
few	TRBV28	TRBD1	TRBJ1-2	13	TGTGCCAGCAGTTTTAGGGACAGATATGGCTACACCTTC	CASSFRDRYGYTF
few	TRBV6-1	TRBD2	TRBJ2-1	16	TGTGCCAGCAGACTCGGACTAGCGGGCTTAAACAATGAGCAGTTCTTC	CASRLGLAGLNNEQFF
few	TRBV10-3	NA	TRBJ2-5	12	TGTGCCATCAGTGTGACCGGAGAGACCCAGTACTTC	CAISVTGETQYF
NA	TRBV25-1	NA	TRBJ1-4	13	TGTGCCACCCACGCTGCAGCTAACGAAAAACTGTTTTTT	CATHAAANEKLFF
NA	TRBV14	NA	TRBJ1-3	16	TGTGCCAGCAGCCATGGAGGTCCCGGCGCAGGAAACACCATATATTTT	CASSHGGPGAGNTIYF
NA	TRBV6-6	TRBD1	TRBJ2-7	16	TGTGCCAGCAGTCCCGTCCAACAAGGGGGCAGCTACGAGCAGTACTTC	CASSPVQQGGSYEQYF
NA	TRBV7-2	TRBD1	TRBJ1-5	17	TGTGCCAGCAGCTTAGACCCCCCAGGGGGCGCCTATCAGCCCCAGCATTTT	CASSLDPPGGAYQPQHF
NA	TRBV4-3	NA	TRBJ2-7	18	TGCGCCAGCAGCCAAGATCTTGGGGGCGCGAATCCCTCCTACGAGCAGTACTTC	CASSQDLGGANPSYEQYF
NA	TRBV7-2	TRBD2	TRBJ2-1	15	TGTGCCAGCAGACTCAGCGGGGGCTCCTACAATGAGCAGTTCTTC	CASRLSGGSYNEQFF
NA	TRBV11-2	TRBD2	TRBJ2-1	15	TGTGCCAGCAGACAACTAGCGGGGTTCTACAATGAGCAGTTCTTC	CASRQLAGFYNEQFF
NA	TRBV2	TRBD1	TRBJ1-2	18	TGTGCCAGCAGTGCTGATCGTCCCGGGACAGGGAGTGACTCTGGCTACACCTTC	CASSADRPGTGSDSGYTF
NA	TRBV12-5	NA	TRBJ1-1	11	TGTGCTAGTGGTTTGCTGACTGAAGCTTTCTTT	CASGLLTEAFF
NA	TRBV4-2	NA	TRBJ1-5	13	TGTGCCAGCAGCCATGTAGGGGATCAGCCCCAGCATTTT	CASSHVGDQPQHF
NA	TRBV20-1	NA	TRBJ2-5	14	TGCAGTGCTAGAGTGGCAGGGAGGACAGAGACCCAGTACTTC	CSARVAGRTETQYF
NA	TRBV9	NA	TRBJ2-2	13	TGTGCCAGCAAGGGGACGAACACCGGGGAGCCGTTTTTT	CASKGTNTGEPFF
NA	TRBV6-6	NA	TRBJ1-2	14	TGTGCCAGCAGTTACTCGAGGTCACAGAATGGCTACACCTTC	CASSYSRSQNGYTF
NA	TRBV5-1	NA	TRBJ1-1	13	TGCGCCAGCAGCGGGCGGGGGGCGACTGAAGCTTTCTTT	CASSGRGATEAFF
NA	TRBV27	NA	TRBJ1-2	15	TGTGCCAGCAGTTGGTCGAGGGGTTCCGCTTATGGCTACACCTTC	CASSWSRGSAYGYTF